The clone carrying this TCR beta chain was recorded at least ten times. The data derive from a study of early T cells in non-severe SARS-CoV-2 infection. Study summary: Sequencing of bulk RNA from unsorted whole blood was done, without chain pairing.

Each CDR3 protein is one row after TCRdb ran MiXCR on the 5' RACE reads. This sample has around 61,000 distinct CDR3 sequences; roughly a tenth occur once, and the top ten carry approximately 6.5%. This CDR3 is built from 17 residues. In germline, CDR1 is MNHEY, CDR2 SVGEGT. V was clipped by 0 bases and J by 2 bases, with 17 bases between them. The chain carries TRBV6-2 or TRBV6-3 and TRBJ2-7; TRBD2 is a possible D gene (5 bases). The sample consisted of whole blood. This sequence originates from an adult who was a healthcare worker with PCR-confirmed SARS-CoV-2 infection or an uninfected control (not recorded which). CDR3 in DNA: TGTGCCAGCAGTTACTCGCCCTGGTTAGCGTCAACCTACGAGCAGTACTTC. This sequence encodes CASSYSPWLASTYEQYF.